The 20 T cell receptor beta chains reported below all come from one sample, sequenced in a study of T cells in Graves' hyperthyroidism and ophthalmopathy. The source material, RNA transcripts, was used to amplify TCR beta CDR3 regions. Primed by the HTBI set, a first-round RT-PCR was run on the TCR CDR3. TCRdb re-called the multiplex PCR reads through MiXCR, storing one row per CDR3 protein. Found here are hundreds of thousands of distinct CDR3 sequences, about 14% of them singletons; the top ten hold around 14%. The sample comprised blood. These receptors originate from a man between 18 and 29 years old with Graves' ophthalmopathy.

The gene calls are TRBV18 and TRBJ2-1, with 13 bases aligning to TRBD2. The CDR3 loop spans 17 amino acids. CDR1 and CDR2 from the germline V gene are KGHSH and LQKENI. V lost 0 bases and J lost 5; bases outside the gene matches: 4. Here the CDR3 DNA reads TGTGCCAGCTCACCACCAGGACTAGCGGGAGTAGACAATGAGCAGTTCTTC. It is translated as CASSPPGLAGVDNEQFF.

The V gene is TRBV20-1, the J gene TRBJ2-2; tentatively, D is TRBD1 (5 bases). This CDR3 is built from 13 residues. Germline V gene data show CDR1 as DFQATT and CDR2 as SNEGSKA (reference sequence). V shed 7 bases and J shed 1 base, with 10 bases lying between them. The CDR3 DNA is TGCAGTGGATCACAGGTGAACACCGGGGAGCTGTTTTTT. Amino acid sequence: CSGSQVNTGELFF.

The genes are TRBV7-3 and TRBJ2-1; 9 bases fit TRBD2. With V trimmed by 5 bases and J by 5 bases, 7 bases remained unmatched. CDR1 and CDR2 from the germline V gene are SGHTA and FQGTGA. There are 15 residues in the CDR3. Here the CDR3 DNA reads TGTGCCAGCAGCCAACCGGGACTAGCTAACAATGAGCAGTTCTTC. Translated, it gives CASSQPGLANNEQFF.

This clonotype was recorded many times. The V and J genes are TRBV4-1 and TRBJ1-3, with D unclear. The germline V gene has CDR1 MGHRA and CDR2 YSYEKL. The ends were cut back, 4 bases at V and 0 bases at J, with 10 bases in the middle. This CDR3 is 15 amino acids long. The CDR3 coding sequence is TGCGCCAGCAGCCGACAACTCAACTCTGGAAACACCATATATTTT. Protein: CASSRQLNSGNTIYF.

This clonotype has ten or more counts. V usage is TRBV20-1 and J usage is TRBJ2-7; no firm D call. Per the germline V gene, CDR1 is DFQATT and CDR2 is SNEGSKA (reference sequence). The V gene lost 4 bases and the J gene lost 0 bases, with 13 bases spanning the gap. This CDR3 is built from 14 residues. In nucleotides, the CDR3 is TGCAGTGCTATTCGATACCGGTCCTCCTACGAGCAGTACTTC. It translates to CSAIRYRSSYEQYF.

There are many counts of this clonotype. The rearrangement links TRBV18 to TRBJ1-2; D gene unclear. V lost 4 bases and J lost 6, with 12 bases in between. The CDR3 runs 13 residues. The germline V gene encodes CDR1 KGHSH and CDR2 LQKENI. The CDR3 coding sequence is TGTGCCAGCTCACTGGACCTGAGGAATGGCTACACCTTC. Amino acid sequence: CASSLDLRNGYTF.

This clonotype was counted ten times or more. The rearrangement uses TRBV6-5 and TRBJ2-2, with D hard to call. V was trimmed by 2 bases and J by 5 bases, leaving 15 bases between them. The CDR3 loop spans 16 amino acids. CDR1 is MNHEY, CDR2 SVGAGI, per germline. The CDR3 region has the DNA TGTGCCAGCAGTTACCAGAGCCCCTGGCGAACCGGGGAGCTGTTTTTT. The encoded protein is CASSYQSPWRTGELFF.

This clonotype was seen repeatedly, ten times or more. The chain employs TRBV29-1 and TRBJ2-5; D uncertain. Germline V CDR1 and CDR2: SQVTM, ANQGSEA. The CDR3 is made up of 12 amino acids. V was clipped by 3 bases and J by 5 bases, with 10 bases between them. The CDR3 region is CSVDPGGETQYF. The CDR3 nucleotides are TGCAGCGTTGATCCCGGTGGGGAGACCCAGTACTTC.

In its sample, this clonotype was seen many times. This chain uses TRBV27 with TRBJ1-2, with D perhaps TRBD1 (6 bases). Germline V gene sequence: CDR1 MNHEY, CDR2 SMNVEV (reference sequence). Trimming cost V 6 bases and J 2 bases, with 22 bases left between them. The CDR3 is made up of 17 amino acids. CDR3 in DNA: TGTGCCAGCAGCGTGACAGGAGTTATACGAGGGAACTATGGCTACACCTTC. This translates into CASSVTGVIRGNYGYTF.

The genes are TRBV6-1 and TRBJ1-4; 7 bases line up with TRBD1. The ends lost 6 bases at V and 8 bases at J; junction bases unmatched: 12. This CDR3 region has 15 residues. Germline CDR1 MNHNS, CDR2 SASEGT. CDR3 nucleotides: TGTGCCAGCAGATCTACCGGGACAGAGCCCGAAAAACTGTTTTTT. Amino acid sequence: CASRSTGTEPEKLFF.

The table lists this clonotype with a few counts. The chain is built from TRBV5-1 and TRBJ2-7; D is possibly TRBD1 or TRBD2 (5 bases each). V was trimmed by 8 bases and J by 2 bases, leaving 14 bases between them. The CDR3 has 13 amino acids. CDR1 and CDR2 (germline): SGHRS, YFSETQ. CDR3 amino acids: CASRDGNAYEQYF. In DNA form, the CDR3 reads TGCGCCAGTAGGGACGGGAACGCCTACGAGCAGTACTTC.

The chain employs TRBV6-2 or TRBV6-3 and TRBJ2-6, with TRBD1 matching 7 bases. Per the germline V gene, CDR1 is MNHEY and CDR2 is SVGEGT. Trimming removed 9 bases from V and 0 bases from J; junction bases left unmatched: 11. The CDR3 loop spans 17 amino acids. DNA for the CDR3: TGTGCCAGTTCGTCGGCAAACAGGGGCTCTGGGGCCAACGTCCTGACTTTC. Its translation is CASSSANRGSGANVLTF.

The chain joins TRBV3-1 to TRBJ2-7; 11 nucleotides line up with TRBD2. V gave up 4 bases and J gave up 1 base; unmatched junction bases: 3. The CDR3 runs to 15 residues. Germline assignment: CDR1 LGHDT and CDR2 YNNKEL (reference sequence). The CDR3 DNA sequence: TGTGCCAGCAGCCCGGGACTAGCGGCTTCCTACGAGCAGTACTTC. This translates into CASSPGLAASYEQYF.

In its sample, this clonotype was seen many times. The V and J genes are TRBV6-1 and TRBJ2-2, with D unclear. The CDR3 has 16 amino acids. Germline assignment: CDR1 MNHNS and CDR2 SASEGT. Trimming pared 4 bases from V and 0 bases from J, leaving 12 bases between. The CDR3 spells CASSAKYPPNTGELFF. CDR3 DNA sequence: TGTGCCAGCAGTGCCAAGTACCCCCCGAACACCGGGGAGCTGTTTTTT.

The chain recombines TRBV19 with TRBJ1-5; D not certain. The germline CDR1 and CDR2 sequences are LNHDA and SQIVND (reference sequence). Trimming cost V 6 bases and J 2 bases, with 14 bases left between them. The CDR3 length is 15 residues. In DNA form, the CDR3 reads TGTGCCAGTAGGCAGTACCATGTGGGCAATCAGCCCCAGCATTTT. Amino acids: CASRQYHVGNQPQHF.

This chain links TRBV19 with TRBJ2-2; D is tentatively TRBD1 or TRBD2 (5 bases each). This CDR3 has 14 residues. Germline V CDR1 and CDR2: LNHDA, SQIVND (reference sequence). Trimming removed 6 bases from V and 0 bases from J, with 8 bases in between. DNA of the CDR3: TGTGCCAGTAGGGGGGTCGCGAACACCGGGGAGCTGTTTTTT. This sequence encodes CASRGVANTGELFF.

Turning to this clonotype: This likely comes from a read error, as the CDR3 has no conserved phenylalanine or tryptophan at its end. The J gene is TRBJ1-5, the V gene TRBV15; a possible D gene is TRBD1 (6 bases). Looked up from germline, CDR1 is LNHNV and CDR2 is YYDKDF (reference sequence). Between the trimmed V and J ends, which lost 0 bases and 0 bases, there was a span of 12 bases. The CDR3 spans 17 residues. CDR3 loop: CATSRDLGQDSNQPQHS. The CDR3 DNA reads as TGTGCCACCAGCAGAGACCTGGGACAAGATAGCAATCAGCCCCAGCATTCT.

V gene TRBV27 combines with J gene TRBJ1-5; possibly TRBD1 for D (5 bases). Germline CDR1 reads MNHEY; CDR2 reads SMNVEV (reference sequence). This CDR3 is built from 15 residues. V was clipped by 4 bases and J by 0 bases, with 10 bases between them. CDR3 sequence: CASSSGGGSNQPQHF. CDR3 nucleotides: TGTGCCAGCAGTTCGGGGGGGGGTAGCAATCAGCCCCAGCATTTT.

V gene TRBV19 combines with J gene TRBJ1-1; D is undetermined. V was clipped by 8 bases and J by 1 base, with 5 bases between them. Germline assignment: CDR1 LNHDA and CDR2 SQIVND (reference sequence). This CDR3 comprises 11 residues. CDR3 loop: CASLGNTEAFF. DNA for the CDR3: TGTGCCAGTCTGGGGAACACTGAAGCTTTCTTT.

The CDR3 reads CASSDHRQGSTTQYF. DNA for the CDR3: TGTGCCAGCAGTGATCACCGACAGGGAAGTACGACCCAGTACTTC. The chain has TRBV25-1 and TRBJ2-5; 7 nucleotides match TRBD1. V gave up 3 bases and J gave up 7 bases; unmatched junction bases: 11. Germline V gives CDR1 MGHDK, CDR2 SYGVNS. The CDR3 extends over 15 amino acids.